This T cell receptor (beta chain) was identified during a study of T cell responses to AZD1222 COVID-19 vaccine. Across the study: Whether given at about 4 or about 12 weeks, second doses were pooled. Broader study findings: Dominant CD4 TCR responses targeted spike regions 160-218 and 743-854. Clonal diversity was possibly underestimated, and the donors were mostly white British, with more females. Unmutated variant regions are reportedly targeted by nearly half of spike-specific TCRs.

Turning to this clone: Its matching antigen is unknown.

The V gene's germline CDR1 is DFQATT and CDR2 SNEGSKA (reference sequence). The CDR3 sequence is 16 residues long. V was clipped by 3 bases and J by 7 bases, with 19 bases between them. The assay was immunoSEQ multiplex PCR, and TCRdb's table has in-frame clones only and misses some. The sample records about 130,000 clones, around 89% being singletons. The rearrangement joins TRBV20-1 to TRBJ1-6; TRBD1 is a possible D gene (5 bases). The source is an adult in good health. The starting material was peripheral blood, obtained on day 0 of AZD1222 vaccination. Here the CDR3 DNA reads TGCAGTGCTAGTGGTGGGGCTATGAACCCAAATTCACCCCTCCACTTT. Amino acid sequence: CSASGGAMNPNSPLHF.